This TCR beta chain was sequenced during a study of blood T cell repertoires in COVID-19 (dated by TCRdb to 2020 to 2022). For context, the study as a whole: Collaborator samples came from the United States, Italy and Spain and covered acute and convalescent phases of COVID-19. The material from the prospective study consisted of cDNA or gDNA derived from T cells, B-cell-depleted T cells, or PBMCs. Deeply sampled blood TCRbeta repertoires from subjects exposed to, actively infected with, or recovered from COVID-19 were included in the dataset. The repertoires were made available in a free public database intended to serve as a resource for research on the immune response to SARS-CoV-2. Samples were obtained from the ongoing ImmuneRACE study (first 160 participants) and from 1,254 subjects provided by 6 global collaborators. A de-identified subject ID, COVID-19 status, age in years and sex were almost always included in the sample metadata. HLA class I and class II types, where available, came from metadata supplied by the sample provider rather than from assay-based typing.

TCRbeta CDR3 regions were amplified from genomic DNA by means of the immunoSEQ Assay, a bias-controlled multiplex PCR. As for the authors' bioinformatics: Within the assay, amplification of reference gene primers was used to estimate how many nucleated cells each sample contained. Sequence reads were collapsed and filtered to measure the absolute abundance of every unique TCRbeta CDR3 rearrangement. For each sample, productive Simpson clonality was calculated as the square root of Simpson's diversity index across productive rearrangements. Entries here come from immuneACCESS through TCRdb and include only in-frame sequences with V and J called. Some clones fail to appear in such tables; in the studies checked, an unresolved V gene covers under half of the shortfall, and the cause of the remainder is unknown. The DNA was the basis for D and trimming; V, J and clone size are from that table. This sample holds a few hundred thousand clones; roughly 90% were observed only once. Jointly, the top ten make up around 0.98% of the sample.

The CDR3 measures 19 amino acids from cysteine to phenylalanine. Only the CDR3 DNA stays, 57 bases, in frame from base 1. V lost 1 base and J lost 4 bases, and the count of bases not matched to a germline gene is 16. Based on the germline V gene, the CDR1 and CDR2 sequences are SGHRS and YFSETQ. This clone was seen a single time. Its binding antigen is unknown. No much larger clone is present one base from it, and per-base qualities are unavailable. At one collaborating source in Seattle, patients were enrolled during active infection and were followed longitudinally through the course of disease. Collaborating institutions collected whole blood in K2EDTA tubes following their own protocols. For TCRbeta analysis, collaborators shipped samples in one of three forms: frozen whole blood, isolated PBMCs, or DNA extracted from either of those sample types. General findings and caveats noted by the study authors: How much clinical and demographic metadata was included differed by source and by participant, and the metadata was provided uncurated.

The chain employs TRBV5-1 and TRBJ2-7; TRBD2 agrees with 11 junctional bases. The source material was peripheral blood. This receptor was identified in a woman between 40 and 55 years old with COVID-19, enrolled during active disease. The DNA sequence reads TGCGCCAGCAGCTTGATGGCTAGCGGGAGGTCAACCCTCGGGTACGAGCAGTACTTC. Translated, this is CASSLMASGRSTLGYEQYF.